The clone carrying this TCR beta chain was seen repeatedly, ten times or more. Its antigen is unidentified. The observed sequence ends 3 residues before the CDR3 terminus, with the missing tail filled in from the germline J gene. This entry is derived from a study of T cell clonality in common variable immunodeficiency. CVID and control samples used equivalent genomic DNA input. Sequencing was performed with immunoSEQ multiplex PCR; in TCRdb, only in-frame clones are kept and a portion is missing. Recorded here are 55,000 or so clones, none singletons. Both groups were predominantly of Caucasian heritage. Study results and limitations: TCRbeta clonality was increased in CVID versus healthy controls. Common variable immunodeficiency TCR beta sequences reportedly had fewer deletions and N-nucleotide insertions.

V lost 2 bases and J lost 6; bases outside the gene matches: 8. Germline CDR1 is SGHKS and CDR2 is YYEKEE (reference sequence). This CDR3 has 15 residues. The V call is TRBV5-5, the J call TRBJ1-2; TRBD1 matches at 9 bases. The receptor's source is a person aged 18-70 years in good health. The sequenced material came from peripheral blood mononuclear cells. CDR3 DNA, as far as it was read: TGTGCCAGCAGCTTCCCGGGACAGGGAGCGGATGGC. It is translated as CASSFPGQGADG. The CDR3, in full, reads CASSFPGQGADGYTF.